These 20 T cell receptor beta chains share one sample of origin, sequenced in a study of neurological immune-mediated disorders. Time point indicated: technical triplicate 3. MiXCR, applied by TCRdb to the 5' RACE reads, yields one record per CDR3 protein. The data hold about 44,000 distinct CDR3 sequences, with under 25% observed a single time. The sequenced sample was PBMCs. These receptors were obtained from a man between 60 and 70 years old with HTLV-1-associated myelopathy (HAM/TSP).

This clonotype was seen ten or more times. This chain connects TRBV7-9 to TRBJ2-3; D not certain. The CDR3 spans 13 residues. Trimming pared 5 bases from V and 4 bases from J, leaving 10 bases between. The germline gives CDR1 SEHNR, CDR2 FQNEAQ (reference sequence). The CDR3 loop reads CASSLVQADTQYF. The CDR3 bases are TGTGCCAGCAGCCTTGTCCAAGCAGATACGCAGTATTTT.

In this sample, this clonotype turned up many times. This rearrangement joins TRBV5-6 to TRBJ2-2, with a tentative D call TRBD1 (5 bases). The germline V gene encodes CDR1 SGHDT and CDR2 YYEEEE. The CDR3 is 15 residues long. V lost 1 base and J 2 bases, leaving 9 bases between the germline ends. The CDR3 sequence: CASSLIGQNTGELFF. CDR3 sequence (DNA): TGTGCCAGCAGCTTGATCGGACAAAACACCGGGGAGCTGTTTTTT.

This chain connects TRBV6-2 or TRBV6-3 to TRBJ2-1, with TRBD2 as a possible D gene (6 bases). CDR1 and CDR2 from the germline V gene are MNHEY and SVGEGT. The CDR3 sequence is 15 residues long. The germline V and J ends were trimmed by 3 bases and 0 bases, with 9 bases remaining between them. The CDR3 protein is CASSYSGSSYNEQFF. DNA for the CDR3: TGTGCCAGCAGTTATAGCGGAAGCTCCTACAATGAGCAGTTCTTC.

In its sample, this clonotype was seen many times. CDR3 amino acids: CSAKGSSYEQYF. In DNA, the CDR3 is TGCAGTGCTAAAGGATCCTCCTACGAGCAGTACTTC. V and J are TRBV20-1 and TRBJ2-7; no clear D. CDR3 size: 12 residues. From germline, CDR1 is DFQATT and CDR2 SNEGSKA (reference sequence). V shed 4 bases and J shed 0 bases, with 7 bases lying between them.

This clonotype was picked up many times. The rearrangement uses TRBV20-1 and TRBJ2-3; 14 nucleotides agree with TRBD2. Germline-derived CDR1 and CDR2 are DFQATT and SNEGSKA (reference sequence). The length of the CDR3 is 18 residues. V shed 4 bases, J shed 4 bases, and the junction held 13 bases outside the gene matches. The CDR3 region has the DNA TGCAGTGCTACTCCGACTAGCGGGAGGGGCCATGGGGCAGATACGCAGTATTTT. This codes for CSATPTSGRGHGADTQYF.

This clonotype was picked up many times. The V gene is TRBV4-1, the J gene TRBJ1-4; D is ambiguous. CDR3 length: 13 amino acids. Trimming took off 4 bases at V and 8 bases at J, with 11 bases between the two ends. Germline V gives CDR1 MGHRA, CDR2 YSYEKL. The CDR3 loop reads CASSRWQMEKLFF. As DNA, the CDR3 is TGCGCCAGCAGCCGCTGGCAGATGGAAAAACTGTTTTTT.

As regards this clonotype: Because it lacks the conserved phenylalanine or tryptophan at the end, this CDR3 is likely a read error. This chain's CDR3 is CSVGEGTFYNEQFL. CDR3 in DNA: TGCAGCGTTGGTGAAGGGACTTTCTACAATGAGCAGTTCCTC. The J gene is TRBJ2-1, the V gene TRBV29-1; TRBD2 is a possible D gene (6 bases). Trimming left V 4 bases short and J 3 bases short, with 13 bases between. Germline CDR1 is SQVTM and CDR2 is ANQGSEA. The CDR3 loop spans 14 amino acids.

This clonotype was counted at least ten times. V usage is TRBV28 and J usage is TRBJ2-2; possible D gene TRBD1, 5 bases. The CDR3 consists of 14 residues. Between the trimmed V and J ends, which lost 11 bases and 5 bases, there was a span of 18 bases. Germline assignment: CDR1 MDHEN and CDR2 SYDVKM. The CDR3 here is CACLDSSGTGELFF. For the CDR3, the DNA is TGTGCCTGCTTAGACAGCAGTGGGACCGGGGAGCTGTTTTTT.

The rearrangement uses TRBV15 and TRBJ2-1; 14 bases map to TRBD2. CDR3 length: 15 residues. CDR1 is LNHNV and CDR2 is YYDKDF in the germline V gene (reference sequence). The V gene end was trimmed by 5 bases and the J gene end by 5 bases; junction bases not matched to a gene: 2. CDR3 sequence: CATSGGLAGDNEQFF. The CDR3 DNA sequence: TGTGCCACCAGCGGGGGACTAGCGGGAGACAATGAGCAGTTCTTC.

This clonotype occurred many times. The V call is TRBV7-9, the J call TRBJ1-2, with D unresolved. V lost 2 bases, J lost 2 bases, and 0 bases lay in between. The CDR3 extends over 11 amino acids. Per germline, CDR1 SEHNR and CDR2 FQNEAQ (reference sequence). The CDR3 region has the DNA TGTGCCAGCAGCTTAAACTATGGCTACACCTTC. Its translation is CASSLNYGYTF.

The chain links TRBV18 to TRBJ2-1; D possibly uses TRBD1 or TRBD2 (5 bases each). CDR1 is KGHSH, CDR2 LQKENI, per germline. The CDR3 consists of 14 residues. Trimming cost V 3 bases and J 9 bases, with 15 bases left between them. Here the CDR3 DNA reads TGTGCCAGCTCACCCGCTGAGGGGAGCGCTGAGCAGTTCTTC. It codes for CASSPAEGSAEQFF.

This clonotype was seen ten or more times. This chain connects TRBV7-6 to TRBJ2-7; a possible D gene is TRBD2 (5 bases). V lost 4 bases and J 2 bases, leaving 12 bases between the germline ends. The CDR3 extends over 14 amino acids. Germline V lookup: CDR1 SGHVS, CDR2 FNYEAQ. CDR3 DNA sequence: TGTGCCAGCAGCTCCCCCGGACTCCCCTACGAGCAGTACTTC. It yields the protein CASSSPGLPYEQYF. The variable domain in full, with the rest retrieved from reference TRBV7-6 and TRBJ2-7, is GAGVSQSPRYKVTKRGQDVALRCDPISGHVSLYWYRQALGQGPEFLTYFNYEAQQDKSGLPNDRFSAERPEGSISTLTIQRTEQRDSAMYRCASSSPGLPYEQYFGPGTRLTVT.

At least ten counts were recorded for this clonotype. This rearrangement joins TRBV10-3 to TRBJ2-7; TRBD2 matches at 9 bases. Trimming at V came to 0 bases and at J to 0 bases, leaving 0 bases not matched to a gene. The germline V gene has CDR1 ENHRY and CDR2 SYGVKD. The CDR3 sequence is 15 residues long. The CDR3 DNA follows: TGTGCCATCAGTGAGTCGCGGGAGGGCTCCTACGAGCAGTACTTC. Translated: CAISESREGSYEQYF.

This clonotype was recorded at least ten times. The chain recombines TRBV7-9 with TRBJ2-6; D perhaps matches TRBD1 (5 bases). The germline V and J ends were trimmed by 3 bases and 0 bases, with 21 bases remaining between them. Germline values: CDR1 SEHNR, CDR2 FQNEAQ (reference sequence). The CDR3 loop spans 20 amino acids. The CDR3 spells CASSFPLQASRLSGANVLTF. DNA for the CDR3: TGTGCCAGCAGCTTCCCCCTACAGGCCTCCCGACTCTCTGGGGCCAACGTCCTGACTTTC.

This clonotype was picked up many times. The V gene is TRBV5-1, the J gene TRBJ1-4, with a tentative D call TRBD1 (6 bases). The CDR3 covers 16 residues. V dropped 0 bases and J dropped 4 bases, with 13 bases sitting between them. Germline-derived CDR1 and CDR2 are SGHRS and YFSETQ. This CDR3 is CASSLALGQLNEKLFF. CDR3 nucleotide sequence: TGCGCCAGCAGCTTGGCTCTTGGACAGCTTAATGAAAAACTGTTTTTT. Looking up the rest from reference TRBV5-1 and TRBJ1-4 gives the full variable domain: KAGVTQTPRYLIKTRGQQVTLSCSPISGHRSVSWYQQTPGQGLQFLFEYFSETQRNKGNFPGRFSGRQFSNSRSEMNVSTLELGDSALYLCASSLALGQLNEKLFFGSGTQLSVL.

At least ten counts were recorded for this clonotype. The rearrangement uses TRBV7-8 and TRBJ2-6; TRBD1 is a possible D gene (6 bases). Trimming removed 1 base at V and 0 bases at J, with 7 bases between. The CDR3 totals 16 residues. The germline V gene encodes CDR1 SGHVS and CDR2 FQNEAQ. This CDR3 reads CASSLDRDSGANVLTF. As DNA, the CDR3 is TGTGCCAGCAGCTTAGACAGGGACTCTGGGGCCAACGTCCTGACTTTC.

This clonotype was detected many times. CDR3 sequence (DNA): TGCGCCAGCAGCCTACAGGGTAGTGGTGGTGGCTACACCTTC. It encodes CASSLQGSGGGYTF. V usage is TRBV4-1 and J usage is TRBJ1-2; TRBD1 might be the D (6 bases). The ends were cut back, 4 bases at V and 7 bases at J, with 16 bases in the middle. Germline V gene data show CDR1 as MGHRA and CDR2 as YSYEKL. The CDR3 has 14 amino acids.

This clonotype was found a few times. The genes are TRBV5-5 and TRBJ2-1; the D is unclear. CDR3 size: 15 residues. Trimming stripped 0 bases from V and 8 bases from J, with 15 bases between. Per germline, CDR1 SGHKS and CDR2 YYEKEE (reference sequence). The CDR3 protein is CASSLERVSGDEQFF. The CDR3, as DNA: TGTGCCAGCAGCTTGGAGCGTGTATCTGGGGATGAGCAGTTCTTC.

This chain joins TRBV20-1 and TRBJ1-1, with D tentatively TRBD1 (5 bases). The V end lost 6 bases, the J end lost 5 bases, and 16 bases lay between the germline ends. The CDR3 has 13 amino acids. The germline CDR1 and CDR2 sequences are DFQATT and SNEGSKA (reference sequence). CDR3 nucleotides: TGCAGTGCCAAGCCAATGGGGGGTACTGAAGCTTTCTTT. Translation: CSAKPMGGTEAFF.

This sequence joins TRBV12-3 or TRBV12-4 and TRBJ2-3, with 7 bases that match TRBD2. This CDR3 is 14 amino acids long. V was clipped by 7 bases and J by 6 bases; unmatched bases: 10. CDR3 coding DNA: TGTGCCAGCATTTTTTCTAGCGGTGTGGATACGCAGTATTTT. This translates into CASIFSSGVDTQYF.